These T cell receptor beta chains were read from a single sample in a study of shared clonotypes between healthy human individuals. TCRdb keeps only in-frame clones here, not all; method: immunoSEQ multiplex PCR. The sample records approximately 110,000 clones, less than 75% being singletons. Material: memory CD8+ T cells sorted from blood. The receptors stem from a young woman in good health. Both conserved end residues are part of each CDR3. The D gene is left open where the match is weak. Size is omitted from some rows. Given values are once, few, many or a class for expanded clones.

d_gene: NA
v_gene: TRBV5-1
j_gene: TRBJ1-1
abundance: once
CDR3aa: CASSLGDSTQAFF
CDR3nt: TGCGCCAGCAGCTTGGGCGACTCTACCCAAGCTTTCTTT

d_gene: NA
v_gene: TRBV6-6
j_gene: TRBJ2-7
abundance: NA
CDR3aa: CASSRSNSGSYEQYF
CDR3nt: TGTGCCAGCAGTAGATCCAACTCGGGCTCCTACGAGCAGTACTTC

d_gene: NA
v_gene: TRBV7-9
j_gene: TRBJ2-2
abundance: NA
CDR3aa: CASSLADGQRPRAGELFF
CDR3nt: TGTGCCAGCAGCTTAGCTGATGGGCAGCGGCCGCGGGCCGGGGAGCTGTTTTTT

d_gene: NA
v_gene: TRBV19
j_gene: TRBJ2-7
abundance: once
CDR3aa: CASSMKGNEQYF
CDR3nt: TGTGCCAGTAGTATGAAAGGCAACGAGCAGTACTTC

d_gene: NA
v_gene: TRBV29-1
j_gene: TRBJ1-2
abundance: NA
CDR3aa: CSVIERGYGYTF
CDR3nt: TGCAGCGTTATTGAGAGGGGTTATGGCTACACCTTC

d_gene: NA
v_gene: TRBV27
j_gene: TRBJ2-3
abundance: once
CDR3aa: CASRDRVSTDTQYF
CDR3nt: TGTGCCAGCAGGGACAGAGTTAGCACAGATACGCAGTATTTT

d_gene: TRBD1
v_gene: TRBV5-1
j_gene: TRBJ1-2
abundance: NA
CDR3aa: CASSPDRVANYGYTF
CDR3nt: TGCGCCAGCAGCCCCGACAGGGTGGCTAACTATGGCTACACCTTC

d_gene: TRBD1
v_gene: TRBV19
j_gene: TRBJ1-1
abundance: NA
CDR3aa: CASSRRGDRGNTEAFF
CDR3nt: TGTGCCAGTAGTCGAAGAGGGGACAGGGGAAATACTGAAGCTTTCTTT

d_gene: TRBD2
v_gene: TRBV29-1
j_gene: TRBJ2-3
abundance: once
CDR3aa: CSVAGGGLDTQYF
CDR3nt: TGCAGCGTTGCGGGAGGGGGTTTGGATACGCAGTATTTT

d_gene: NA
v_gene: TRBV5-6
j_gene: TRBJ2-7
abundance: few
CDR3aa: CASSLARYSYEQYF
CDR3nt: TGTGCCAGCAGCTTGGCCCGATACTCCTACGAGCAGTACTTC